These T cell receptor beta chains were read from a single sample in a study of OX40 agonist ivuxolimab in advanced cancers. The repertoire was sequenced with immunoSEQ multiplex PCR; TCRdb's copy has only in-frame clones and lacks some. The sample lists around 77,000 clones, around 80% occurring once. This specimen consisted of CD4+ or CD8+ T cells sorted from blood, obtained in a trial of the OX40 agonist ivuxolimab. These receptors were collected from an adult with an advanced solid tumor such as melanoma, head and neck, liver or kidney cancer. The CDR3 runs from the conserved cysteine through the conserved F or W. Fields, in order: clone size, D gene, V gene, J gene, CDR3 DNA, CDR3 protein. D genes are given only for firm matches. Clone sizes are given selectively: once, few, many, or a class where the clone is expanded.

clone_size: -; d_call: TRBD1; v_call: TRBV9; j_call: TRBJ1-6; cdr3_nt: TGTGCCAGCAGGGGGACAGGGTGGAATTCACCCCTCCACTTT; cdr3_aa: CASRGTGWNSPLHF
clone_size: -; d_call: TRBD1; v_call: TRBV7-2; j_call: TRBJ1-5; cdr3_nt: TGTGCCAGCAGCTACAGGACAGGGCAGGGGCAGCCCCAGCATTTT; cdr3_aa: CASSYRTGQGQPQHF
clone_size: -; d_call: -; v_call: TRBV5-5; j_call: TRBJ2-4; cdr3_nt: TGTGCCAGCAGCCCGGACACAGGAAACATTCAGTACTTC; cdr3_aa: CASSPDTGNIQYF
clone_size: -; d_call: TRBD2; v_call: TRBV5-6; j_call: TRBJ2-5; cdr3_nt: TGTGCCAGCAGTTCGGGGGGAGGGCAAGAGACCCAGTACTTC; cdr3_aa: CASSSGGGQETQYF
clone_size: few; d_call: TRBD1; v_call: TRBV19; j_call: TRBJ1-2; cdr3_nt: TGTGCCAGTAGCGATACAGGGGGCACTAACTATGGCTACACCTTC; cdr3_aa: CASSDTGGTNYGYTF
clone_size: -; d_call: -; v_call: TRBV30; j_call: TRBJ2-3; cdr3_nt: TGTGCCTGGAGTGCCGGAGGTGAAGGCACAGATACGCAGTATTTT; cdr3_aa: CAWSAGGEGTDTQYF
clone_size: -; d_call: TRBD1; v_call: TRBV19; j_call: TRBJ1-2; cdr3_nt: TGTGCCAGTAGTATAGGGGACAGGGGATCCGACACCTTC; cdr3_aa: CASSIGDRGSDTF
clone_size: -; d_call: -; v_call: TRBV11-2; j_call: TRBJ1-1; cdr3_nt: TGTGCCAGCAGCTTAGGGGAGGGTACTGAAGCTTTCTTT; cdr3_aa: CASSLGEGTEAFF
clone_size: -; d_call: TRBD1; v_call: TRBV5-4; j_call: TRBJ1-3; cdr3_nt: TGTGCCAGCAGCTTGGGAGGCAGGGGGTCATTTGGAAACACCATATATTTT; cdr3_aa: CASSLGGRGSFGNTIYF
clone_size: -; d_call: TRBD2; v_call: TRBV7-2; j_call: TRBJ2-1; cdr3_nt: TGTGCCAGCAGCTTAATTTTGGGACTAGGAAATGAGCAGTTCTTC; cdr3_aa: CASSLILGLGNEQFF
clone_size: -; d_call: TRBD2; v_call: TRBV7-2; j_call: TRBJ2-3; cdr3_nt: TGTGCCAGCAGCTTAGAGGGGACTAGCGGAGATACGCAGTATTTT; cdr3_aa: CASSLEGTSGDTQYF
clone_size: -; d_call: -; v_call: TRBV27; j_call: TRBJ2-3; cdr3_nt: TGTGCCAGCAGTTTAGGGAGAGGACAGTCTAGCACAGATACGCAGTATTTT; cdr3_aa: CASSLGRGQSSTDTQYF
clone_size: many; d_call: -; v_call: TRBV6-1; j_call: TRBJ1-5; cdr3_nt: TGTGCCAGCAGTGAAGGGTTGAATAGCAATCAGCCCCAGCATTTT; cdr3_aa: CASSEGLNSNQPQHF
clone_size: few; d_call: TRBD2; v_call: TRBV28; j_call: TRBJ2-4; cdr3_nt: TGTGCCAGCAGCCTAGCGGAAGTAGCCAAAAACATTCAGTACTTC; cdr3_aa: CASSLAEVAKNIQYF
clone_size: few; d_call: -; v_call: TRBV2; j_call: TRBJ2-7; cdr3_nt: TGTGCCAGCAGTGAAGCGCTTCCTGTGGGCGAGCAGTACTTC; cdr3_aa: CASSEALPVGEQYF
clone_size: few; d_call: TRBD1; v_call: TRBV6-5; j_call: TRBJ1-1; cdr3_nt: TGTGCCAGCAGTTACTTCGACTTGGTGGAGGGGGCGGAGGCTTTCTTT; cdr3_aa: CASSYFDLVEGAEAFF
clone_size: few; d_call: -; v_call: TRBV7-9; j_call: TRBJ1-2; cdr3_nt: TGTGCCAGCAGCTTAGGGCAGGGGAACTATGGCTACACCTTC; cdr3_aa: CASSLGQGNYGYTF
clone_size: few; d_call: -; v_call: TRBV7-2; j_call: TRBJ1-1; cdr3_nt: TGTGCCAGCAGCTTAGGCGAGGCGAACACTGAAGCTTTCTTT; cdr3_aa: CASSLGEANTEAFF
clone_size: -; d_call: -; v_call: TRBV21-1; j_call: TRBJ2-7; cdr3_nt: TGTGCCAGCAGCACGCTCCGGGACAGACCTTACTACGAGCAGTACTTC; cdr3_aa: CASSTLRDRPYYEQYF
clone_size: few; d_call: TRBD2; v_call: TRBV29-1; j_call: TRBJ2-4; cdr3_nt: TGCAGCGTCGGCACCACTAGCGGAGGGGGGGGAAACATTCAGTACTTC; cdr3_aa: CSVGTTSGGGGNIQYF
clone_size: -; d_call: -; v_call: TRBV28; j_call: TRBJ1-6; cdr3_nt: TGTGCCAGCAGTTCAGTCCCGGACATGGATTCACCCCTCCACTTT; cdr3_aa: CASSSVPDMDSPLHF
clone_size: -; d_call: -; v_call: TRBV6-6; j_call: TRBJ2-1; cdr3_nt: TGTGCCAGCAGTACCGGGTCTAATGAGCAGTTCTTC; cdr3_aa: CASSTGSNEQFF
clone_size: -; d_call: -; v_call: TRBV10-1; j_call: TRBJ2-7; cdr3_nt: TGCGCCAGCACTAGAACGGACGGCTACGAGCAGTACTTC; cdr3_aa: CASTRTDGYEQYF